This TCR beta chain was identified during a study of blood T cell repertoires in COVID-19 (dated by TCRdb to the early 2020s). Concerning the study at large: The collaborator samples originated in the United States, Italy and Spain and spanned the acute and convalescent phases of COVID-19. The material from the prospective study consisted of cDNA or gDNA derived from T cells, B-cell-depleted T cells, or PBMCs. Subjects who had been exposed to COVID-19, were actively infected with it, or had recovered from it provided the deeply sampled blood TCRbeta repertoires that made up the dataset. A freely available public database, intended as a resource for researchers studying the immune response to SARS-CoV-2, is where the repertoires were released. Samples were obtained from the ongoing ImmuneRACE study (first 160 participants) and from 1,000 to 1,500 subjects provided by 6 global collaborators. Nearly every sample came with metadata listing a de-identified subject ID, COVID-19 status, age in years and sex. Where available, HLA class I and class II types were taken from metadata supplied by the sample provider and were not determined by assay-based typing. The investigation overall reported the following: Clinical and demographic metadata were provided uncurated, with the amount varying by source and participant.

About this clone itself: Its binding antigen is unknown. The record has no base qualities; no much larger clone is one base away.

TCRbeta CDR3 regions were amplified from genomic DNA by means of the immunoSEQ Assay, a bias-controlled multiplex PCR. The authors processed their data as follows. The number of nucleated cells in each sample was estimated from the amplification of reference gene primers within the assay. To quantify the absolute abundance of each unique TCRbeta CDR3 rearrangement, sequence reads were collapsed and filtered. For each sample, productive Simpson clonality was calculated as the square root of Simpson's diversity index across productive rearrangements. TCRdb carries this immuneACCESS record with in-frame sequences only. Its versions omit some clonotypes, under half of them owing to an unresolved V gene in the studies checked, with the rest unexplained. V, J and clone size are those of that table, while D and trimming were read from the DNA. The sample has roughly 220,000 clones on record, about nine tenths of them singletons. The leading ten clones occupy 2% to 2.5% of the sample.

A second Seattle source provided samples from volunteer blood donors who had recovered from COVID-19. Whole blood was collected in K2EDTA tubes by collaborating institutions according to the institutions' own protocols. Collaborator samples were shipped for TCRbeta analysis as frozen whole blood, isolated PBMCs, or DNA extracted from either sample type. The receptor was derived from a man aged 25-40 years who had recovered from COVID-19. Sequencing was done on a sample of peripheral blood.

The CDR3 has the sequence CASSARGRVQDQPQHF. Read as DNA, the sequence is TGTGCCAGCAGCGCCAGGGGGCGAGTTCAGGATCAGCCCCAGCATTTT. The sequence joins TRBV5-5 to TRBJ1-5; TRBD1 agrees with 8 junctional bases. CDR1 SGHKS and CDR2 YYEKEE were looked up in the germline V gene (reference sequence). Ends trimmed: V by 4 bases, J by 5 bases; bases unmatched to a gene: 11. From the cysteine up to the phenylalanine, the CDR3 has a length of 16 residues. The kept DNA is CDR3 alone, 48 bases in frame from the first base. Beyond the CDR3, the reference TRBV5-5 and TRBJ1-5 genes provide the residues; the full variable domain reads: DAGVTQSPTHLIKTRGQQVTLRCSPISGHKSVSWYQQVLGQGPQFIFQYYEKEERGRGNFPDRFSARQFPNYSSELNVNALLLGDSALYLCASSARGRVQDQPQHFGDGTRLSIL.